A selection of T cell receptor beta chains follows, all from one sample in a study of Tregs in tolerant kidney transplant recipients. The repertoire was sequenced with immunoSEQ multiplex PCR; TCRdb's copy has only in-frame clones and lacks some. The sample contains tens of thousands of clones, roughly 90% of which appear only once. Sequencing used CD4+ T cells from blood (PBMCs), obtained 24 months after the transplant. The receptors were sampled from a human patient who received a combined kidney and bone marrow transplant. Some T cells may have originated in the graft donor. Both conserved end residues are part of each CDR3. The D gene is left open where the match is weak. Clone size is stated in some rows and not others, as once, few, many or a class when expanded.

V gene	D gene	J gene	clone size	CDR3 DNA	CDR3 protein
TRBV25-1	-	TRBJ1-1	-	TGTGCCAGCAGTGAACCGGGGGGAAACACTGAAGCTTTCTTT	CASSEPGGNTEAFF
TRBV19	TRBD2	TRBJ2-5	once	TGTGCCAGTAGTATAGATAGGGGTTCAGGGAGGGTAGCTTCAGAGACCCAGTACTTC	CASSIDRGSGRVASETQYF
TRBV9	TRBD2	TRBJ2-5	-	TGTGCCAGCAGCGAGGGGCTAGCGGGAGGGCAGTACTTC	CASSEGLAGGQYF
TRBV5-1	TRBD2	TRBJ2-7	-	TGCGCCAGCAGCTTGGTTTCTAGCGGGGATCTTTCCTACGAGCAGTACTTC	CASSLVSSGDLSYEQYF
TRBV11-2	TRBD1	TRBJ1-5	-	TGTGCCAGCAGCCTGGACAGGGGGAATCAGCCCCAGCATTTT	CASSLDRGNQPQHF
TRBV5-4	TRBD2	TRBJ2-7	-	TGTGCCAGCAGCTACCGGGGCGGGGGGTTTCGTCGCGAGCAGTACTTC	CASSYRGGGFRREQYF
TRBV15	TRBD2	TRBJ2-7	-	TGTGCCACCAGCAGAGGACTAGCGGGACCCTACGAGCAGTACTTC	CATSRGLAGPYEQYF
TRBV7-2	-	TRBJ2-3	few	TGTGCCAGCAGCTTGGGCGCGATCCAAGATACGCAGTATTTT	CASSLGAIQDTQYF
TRBV7-7	TRBD2	TRBJ2-5	-	TGTGCCAGCAGCCGAGCGGGAGAGGAGACCCAGTACTTC	CASSRAGEETQYF
TRBV10-3	-	TRBJ1-3	-	TGTGCCATCACTCCCGGGTTCTCTGGAAACACCATATATTTT	CAITPGFSGNTIYF
TRBV30	-	TRBJ2-7	-	TGTAGTCTGCAGTTCTCCTACGAGCAGTACTTC	CSLQFSYEQYF
TRBV4-2	-	TRBJ1-2	-	TGTGCCAGCAGCCTCGCCCAGTCAAGCGGTCCTAACTATGGCTACACCTTC	CASSLAQSSGPNYGYTF
TRBV5-1	-	TRBJ1-5	-	TGCGCCAGCAGCTTGGGAGGGCTGGGTCAGCCCCAGCATTTT	CASSLGGLGQPQHF
TRBV7-6	-	TRBJ2-3	-	TGTGCCAGCAGCCCATTTAGCGAAAGCACAGATACGCAGTATTTT	CASSPFSESTDTQYF
TRBV11-3	-	TRBJ1-1	-	TGTGCCAGCAGCTCATACCCCGGGGGTGAAGCTTTCTTT	CASSSYPGGEAFF
TRBV21-1	-	TRBJ2-7	-	TGTGCCAGCAGCAAAGACGACAGGGGGCCCCCCTACGAGCAGTACTTC	CASSKDDRGPPYEQYF
TRBV27	-	TRBJ2-2	-	TGTGCCAGCAGCCCATCCAGGGTGAACACCGGGGAGCTGTTTTTT	CASSPSRVNTGELFF